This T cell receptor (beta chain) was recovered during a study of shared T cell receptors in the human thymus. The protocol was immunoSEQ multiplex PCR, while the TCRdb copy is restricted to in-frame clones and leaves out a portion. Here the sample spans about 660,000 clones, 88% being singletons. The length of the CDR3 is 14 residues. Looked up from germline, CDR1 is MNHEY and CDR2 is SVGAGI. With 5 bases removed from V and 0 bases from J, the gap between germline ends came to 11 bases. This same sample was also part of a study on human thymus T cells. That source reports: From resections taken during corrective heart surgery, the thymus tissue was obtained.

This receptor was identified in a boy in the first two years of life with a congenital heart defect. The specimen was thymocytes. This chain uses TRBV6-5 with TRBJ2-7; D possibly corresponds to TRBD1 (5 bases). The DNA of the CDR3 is TGTGCCAGCAGTCGACACGACAGCTCCTACGAGCAGTACTTC. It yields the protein CASSRHDSSYEQYF.